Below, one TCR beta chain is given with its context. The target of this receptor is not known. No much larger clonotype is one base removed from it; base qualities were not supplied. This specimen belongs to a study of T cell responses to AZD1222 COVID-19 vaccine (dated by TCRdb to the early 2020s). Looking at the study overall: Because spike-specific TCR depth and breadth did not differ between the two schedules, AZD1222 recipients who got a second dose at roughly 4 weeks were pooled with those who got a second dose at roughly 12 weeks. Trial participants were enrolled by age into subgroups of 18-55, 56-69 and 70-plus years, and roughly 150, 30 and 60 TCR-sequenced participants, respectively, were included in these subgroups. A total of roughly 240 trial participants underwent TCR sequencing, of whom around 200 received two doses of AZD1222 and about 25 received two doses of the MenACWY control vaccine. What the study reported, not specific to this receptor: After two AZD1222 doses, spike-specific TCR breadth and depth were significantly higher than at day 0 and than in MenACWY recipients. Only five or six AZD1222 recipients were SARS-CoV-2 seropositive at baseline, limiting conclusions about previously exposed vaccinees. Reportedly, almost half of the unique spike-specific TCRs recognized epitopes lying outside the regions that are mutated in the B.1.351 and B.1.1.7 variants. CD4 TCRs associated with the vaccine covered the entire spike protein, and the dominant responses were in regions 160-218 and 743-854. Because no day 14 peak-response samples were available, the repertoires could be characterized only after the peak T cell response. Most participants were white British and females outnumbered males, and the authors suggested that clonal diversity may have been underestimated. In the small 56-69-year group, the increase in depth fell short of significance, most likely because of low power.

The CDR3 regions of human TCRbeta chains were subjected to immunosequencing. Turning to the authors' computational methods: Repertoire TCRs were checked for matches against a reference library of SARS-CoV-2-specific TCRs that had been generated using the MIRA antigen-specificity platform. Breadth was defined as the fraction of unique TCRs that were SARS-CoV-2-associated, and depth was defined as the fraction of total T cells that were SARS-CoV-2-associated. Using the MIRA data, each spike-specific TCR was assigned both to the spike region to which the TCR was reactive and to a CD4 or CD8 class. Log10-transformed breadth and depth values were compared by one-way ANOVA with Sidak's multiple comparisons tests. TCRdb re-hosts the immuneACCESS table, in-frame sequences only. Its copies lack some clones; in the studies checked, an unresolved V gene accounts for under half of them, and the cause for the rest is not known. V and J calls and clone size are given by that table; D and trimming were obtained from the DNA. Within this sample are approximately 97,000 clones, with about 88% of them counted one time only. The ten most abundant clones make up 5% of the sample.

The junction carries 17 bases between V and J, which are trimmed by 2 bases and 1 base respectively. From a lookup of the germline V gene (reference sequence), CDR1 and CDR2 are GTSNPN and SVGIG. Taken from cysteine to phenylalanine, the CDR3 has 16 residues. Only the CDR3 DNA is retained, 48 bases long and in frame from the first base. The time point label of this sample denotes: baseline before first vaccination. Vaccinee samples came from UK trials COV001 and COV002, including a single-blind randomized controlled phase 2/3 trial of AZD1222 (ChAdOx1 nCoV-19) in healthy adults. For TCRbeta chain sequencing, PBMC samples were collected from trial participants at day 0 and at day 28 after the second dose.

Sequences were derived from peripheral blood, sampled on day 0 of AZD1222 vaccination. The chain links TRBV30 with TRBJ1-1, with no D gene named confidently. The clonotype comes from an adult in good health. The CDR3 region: CAWSPPNWGKNTEAFF. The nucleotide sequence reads TGTGCCTGGAGTCCCCCCAACTGGGGTAAGAACACTGAAGCTTTCTTT.